The present T cell receptor beta chain was sequenced within a study of regulatory T cells in long-lasting Graves disease. Study context: Graves' disease counted as persistent after over 5 years of antithyroid drugs with positive TSH receptor antibodies. Overall study findings and caveats: Patients with persistent disease showed a bias toward TRBV28, TRBJ1-2 and TRBJ2-5. A greater number of public clonotypes (about 3,000) was shared by persistent patients than by new patients (roughly 930).

Described time point: persistent/refractory GD, antithyroid drugs over 5 years with positive TRAb. From RNA extracted from PBMCs, the TCR library was made. This clonotype was detected many times. Its target is unknown. Arm-PCR with iRepertoire HTBI primers amplified the CDR3 regions for these TCR beta libraries. TCRdb processed the multiplex PCR reads anew with MiXCR; each CDR3 protein has one entry. The sample lists over 450,000 distinct CDR3 sequences, roughly a fifth occurring once. V was pared by 5 bases and J by 7 bases, with 7 bases of the junction left unmatched. The germline gives CDR1 SGHTA, CDR2 FQGNSA. The length of the CDR3 is 13 residues.

The sequence was obtained from a female donor with Graves disease. The V gene is TRBV7-2, the J gene TRBJ2-7; 8 positions agree with TRBD1. This material consisted of peripheral blood mononuclear cells (PBMCs), taken when the disease was refractory, from a patient treated with antithyroid drugs. In nucleotides, the CDR3 is TGTGCCAGCAGCGGCCGGACAGGGAGTGAGCAGTACTTC. This gives the protein CASSGRTGSEQYF. The whole variable domain, remainder taken from reference TRBV7-2 and TRBJ2-7, is GAGVSQSPSNKVTEKGKDVELRCDPISGHTALYWYRQSLGQGLEFLIYFQGNSAPDKSGLPSDRFSAERTGGSVSTLTIQRTQQEDSAVYLCASSGRTGSEQYFGPGTRLTVT.